Sequencing of this T cell receptor beta chain was carried out in a study of cytomegalovirus exposure and HLA in healthy donors. 13 Jbeta primers and 60 Vbeta primers were used for the PCR. TCRdb's copy holds only in-frame clones and misses some; the assay was immunoSEQ multiplex PCR. The sample holds a few hundred thousand clones, around 90% seen once. Of note for this clone: Its matching antigen is unknown.

Study results and limitations: A later analysis found most CMV-associated TCR beta chains apparently HLA-restricted. Reportedly, fewer N-insertions than the 666-donor mean appeared in an Asian-associated ancestry cluster in a later analysis.

This CDR3 is built from 14 residues. V was trimmed by 5 bases and J by 5 bases, leaving 15 bases between them. The germline V gene has CDR1 MNHEY and CDR2 SMNVEV (reference sequence). This TCR was recovered from a girl aged 2-15 years in good health and CMV-seronegative. The sequenced sample consisted of PBMCs. This chain connects TRBV27 to TRBJ1-1; D remains ambiguous. The CDR3 bases are TGTGCCAGCAGTCCAACTACTAAAGGAACTGAAGCTTTCTTT. Protein: CASSPTTKGTEAFF.